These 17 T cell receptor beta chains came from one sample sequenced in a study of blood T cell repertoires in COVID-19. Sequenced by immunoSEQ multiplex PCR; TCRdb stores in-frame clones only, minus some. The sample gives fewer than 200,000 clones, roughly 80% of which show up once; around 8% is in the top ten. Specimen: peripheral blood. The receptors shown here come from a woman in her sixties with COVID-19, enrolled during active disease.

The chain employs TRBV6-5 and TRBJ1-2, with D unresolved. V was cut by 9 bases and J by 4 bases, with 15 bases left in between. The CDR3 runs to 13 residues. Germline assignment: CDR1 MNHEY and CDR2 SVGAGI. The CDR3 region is CASTKAGSYGYTF. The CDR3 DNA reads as TGTGCCAGTACAAAGGCGGGAAGCTATGGCTACACCTTC.

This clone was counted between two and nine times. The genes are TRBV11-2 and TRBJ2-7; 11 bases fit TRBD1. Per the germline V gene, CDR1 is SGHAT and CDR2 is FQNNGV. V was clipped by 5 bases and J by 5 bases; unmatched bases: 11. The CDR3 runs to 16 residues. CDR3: CASSPSPGQGVHEQYV. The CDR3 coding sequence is TGTGCCAGCAGCCCCTCCCCGGGACAGGGGGTCCACGAGCAGTACGTC.

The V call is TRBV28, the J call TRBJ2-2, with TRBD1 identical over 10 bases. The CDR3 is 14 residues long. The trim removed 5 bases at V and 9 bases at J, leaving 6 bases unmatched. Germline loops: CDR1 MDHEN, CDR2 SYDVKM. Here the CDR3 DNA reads TGTGCCAGCAGTGACAGGGGGCCGGTGAGGGAGCTGTTTTTT. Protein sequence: CASSDRGPVRELFF.

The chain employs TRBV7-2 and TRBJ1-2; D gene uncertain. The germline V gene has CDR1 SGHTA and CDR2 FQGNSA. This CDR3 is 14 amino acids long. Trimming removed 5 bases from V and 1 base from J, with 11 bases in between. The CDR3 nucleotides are TGTGCCAGCAGCCCCGGTTTGAGTAACTATGGCTACACCTTC. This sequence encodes CASSPGLSNYGYTF.

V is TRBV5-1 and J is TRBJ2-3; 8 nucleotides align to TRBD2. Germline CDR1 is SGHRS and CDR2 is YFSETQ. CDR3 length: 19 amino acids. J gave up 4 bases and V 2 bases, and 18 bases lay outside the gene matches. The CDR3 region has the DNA TGCGCCAGCAGCTTTAATGTTTATCCGGGAGGGCCTATCCCAGATACGCAGTATTTT. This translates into CASSFNVYPGGPIPDTQYF.

The CDR3 DNA reads TGCGCCAGCAGCACGACAGGCTCCTACGAGCAGTACTTC. It is translated as CASSTTGSYEQYF. J is TRBJ2-7 and V is TRBV5-1; tentative D call: TRBD1 (6 bases). Deletions cut 4 bases from V and 0 bases from J, with 8 bases between. Looked up from germline, CDR1 is SGHRS and CDR2 is YFSETQ. The CDR3 covers 13 residues.

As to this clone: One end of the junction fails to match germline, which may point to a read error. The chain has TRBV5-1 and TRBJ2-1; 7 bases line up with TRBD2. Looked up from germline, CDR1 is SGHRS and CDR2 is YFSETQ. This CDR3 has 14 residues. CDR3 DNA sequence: TGCGCCAGCAGCCGACTAGCCTCCCACAATGAGCAGTTCTTC. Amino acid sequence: CASSRLASHNEQFF.

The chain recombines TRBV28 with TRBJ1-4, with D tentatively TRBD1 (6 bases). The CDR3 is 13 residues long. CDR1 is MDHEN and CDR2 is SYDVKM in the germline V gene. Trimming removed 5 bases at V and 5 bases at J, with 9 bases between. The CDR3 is CASSKQGNEKLFF. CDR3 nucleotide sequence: TGTGCCAGCAGTAAACAGGGAAATGAAAAACTGTTTTTT.

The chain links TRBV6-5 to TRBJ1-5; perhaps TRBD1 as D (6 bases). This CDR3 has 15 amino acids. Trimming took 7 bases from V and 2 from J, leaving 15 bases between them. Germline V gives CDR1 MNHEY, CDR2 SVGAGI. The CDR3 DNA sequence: TGTGCCAGCAAGGTAGGGGGAGGGGGCAATCAGCCCCAGCATTTT. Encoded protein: CASKVGGGGNQPQHF.

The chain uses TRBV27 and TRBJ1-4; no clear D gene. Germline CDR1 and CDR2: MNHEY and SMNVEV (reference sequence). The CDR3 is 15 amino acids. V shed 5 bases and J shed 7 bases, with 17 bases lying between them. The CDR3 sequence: CASSLQSQRAEKLFF. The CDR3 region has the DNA TGTGCCAGCAGTCTACAGAGCCAGAGGGCTGAAAAACTGTTTTTT.

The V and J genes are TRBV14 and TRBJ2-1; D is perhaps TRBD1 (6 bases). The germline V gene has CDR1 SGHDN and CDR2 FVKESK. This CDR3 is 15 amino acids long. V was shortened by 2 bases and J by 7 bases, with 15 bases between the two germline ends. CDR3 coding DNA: TGTGCCAGCAGCCAATGGGGGCAGGGGAGTAATGAGCAGTTCTTC. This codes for CASSQWGQGSNEQFF.

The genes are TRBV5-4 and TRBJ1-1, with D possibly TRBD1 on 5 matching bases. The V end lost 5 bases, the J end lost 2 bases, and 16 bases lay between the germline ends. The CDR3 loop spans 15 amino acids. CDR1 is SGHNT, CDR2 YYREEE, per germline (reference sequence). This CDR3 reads CASSASKQGNTEAFF. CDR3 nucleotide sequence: TGTGCCAGCAGTGCGTCCAAGCAGGGAAACACTGAAGCTTTCTTT.

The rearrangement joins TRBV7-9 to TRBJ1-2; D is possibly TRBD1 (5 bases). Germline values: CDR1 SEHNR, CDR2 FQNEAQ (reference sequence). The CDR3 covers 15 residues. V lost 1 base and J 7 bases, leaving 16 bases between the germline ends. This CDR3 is CASSLGRAGQSGYTF. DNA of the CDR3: TGTGCCAGCAGCTTAGGTCGGGCAGGGCAGTCTGGCTACACCTTC. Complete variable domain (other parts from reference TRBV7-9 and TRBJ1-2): DTGVSQNPRHKITKRGQNVTFRCDPISEHNRLYWYRQTLGQGPEFLTYFQNEAQLEKSRLLSDRFSAERPKGSFSTLEIQRTEQGDSAMYLCASSLGRAGQSGYTFGSGTRLTVV.

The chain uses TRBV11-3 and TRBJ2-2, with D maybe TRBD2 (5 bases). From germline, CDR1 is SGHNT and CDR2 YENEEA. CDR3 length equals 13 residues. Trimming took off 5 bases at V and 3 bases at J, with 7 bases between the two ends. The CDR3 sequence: CASSALDTGELFF. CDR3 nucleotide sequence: TGTGCCAGCAGCGCACTAGACACCGGGGAGCTGTTTTTT.

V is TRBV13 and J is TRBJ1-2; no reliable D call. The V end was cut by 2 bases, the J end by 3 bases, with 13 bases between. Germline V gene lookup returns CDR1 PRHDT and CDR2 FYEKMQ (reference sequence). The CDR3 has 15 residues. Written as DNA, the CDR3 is TGTGCCAGCAGCTTACCCACAGACACTTACTATGGCTACACCTTC. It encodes CASSLPTDTYYGYTF.

The CDR3 DNA reads as TGTGCCAGCAGCCCAGTAGCGGGAGGGGAGACCCAGTACTTC. Encoded protein: CASSPVAGGETQYF. The rearrangement joins TRBV3-1 (or the pseudogene TRBV3-2) to TRBJ2-5; 11 positions agree with TRBD2. Germline CDR1 reads LGHDT; CDR2 reads YNNKEL (reference sequence). This CDR3 comprises 14 residues. The ends lost 4 bases at V and 5 bases at J; junction bases unmatched: 3.

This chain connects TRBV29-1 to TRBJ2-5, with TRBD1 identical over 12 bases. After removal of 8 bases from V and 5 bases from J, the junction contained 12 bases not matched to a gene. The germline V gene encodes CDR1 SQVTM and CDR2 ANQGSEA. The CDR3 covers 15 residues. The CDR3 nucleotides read TGCAGCACCCTGGGACAGGGGGCGAGAACGGAGACCCAGTACTTC. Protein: CSTLGQGARTETQYF.